The present entry profiles one TCR beta chain with its context. Its target is not known. Sequencing was performed with immunoSEQ multiplex PCR; in TCRdb, only in-frame clones are kept and a portion is missing. The sample lists some 20,000 clones; around 78% were seen once. Before the COVID-19 pandemic, during about 2010-2018, CD4+ T cells were taken from unexposed donors. CD4+ T cells were isolated from the cells after 10 days of culture. About 2 million PBMCs per well were cultured with roughly 10 IU/ml IL-2. These data originate in a study of CD4 T cells in relation to SARS-CoV-2 and coronaviruses. Study as a whole: Negative control cultures got HIV-1 Nef peptides or no peptide.

Study conclusions and caveats: Pre-pandemic and post-infection samples never came from the same donor. In roughly two thirds of donors, memory CD4+ clonotypes crossrecognized SARS-CoV-2 and at least one common cold coronavirus spike.

Sequences were obtained from CD4+ T cells from PBMCs, cultured in vitro. The clonotype comes from a human donor in good health.

CDR3 loop: CASSRDNSGANVLTF. The CDR3 bases are TGTGCCAGCAGCCGGGACAACTCTGGGGCCAACGTCCTGACTTTC. The genes are TRBV7-3 and TRBJ2-6; D is possibly TRBD1 (6 bases). Between the trimmed V and J ends, which lost 5 bases and 0 bases, there was a span of 8 bases. Germline CDR1 is SGHTA and CDR2 is FQGTGA. The CDR3 has 15 residues.